This T cell receptor beta chain was obtained from a study of cytomegalovirus exposure and HLA in healthy donors. General study results and limits: Reportedly, cytomegalovirus status was diagnosed with high sensitivity and specificity. A reported reduction in N-insertions relative to the approximately 640-donor mean was seen in an Asian-associated ancestry cluster in a later analysis.

Note on this clone: The antigen is unknown.

Germline V lookup: CDR1 SGHAT, CDR2 FQNNGV. V lost 0 bases to trimming and J lost 4 bases, with 7 bases between them. This CDR3 is 14 amino acids long. PCR used 60 Vbeta primers and 13 Jbeta primers. Generated by immunoSEQ multiplex PCR, the TCRdb table keeps only in-frame clones and is missing some. The sample carries over 200,000 clones, around 80% recorded once. The specimen was PBMCs. The J gene is TRBJ1-5, the V gene TRBV11-2; weak D call: TRBD1 (6 bases). The clonotype was recovered from a woman in her forties in good health and CMV-seronegative. The CDR3 DNA reads TGTGCCAGCAGCTTAGATCAGGGGAATCAGCCCCAGCATTTT. Its translation is CASSLDQGNQPQHF.